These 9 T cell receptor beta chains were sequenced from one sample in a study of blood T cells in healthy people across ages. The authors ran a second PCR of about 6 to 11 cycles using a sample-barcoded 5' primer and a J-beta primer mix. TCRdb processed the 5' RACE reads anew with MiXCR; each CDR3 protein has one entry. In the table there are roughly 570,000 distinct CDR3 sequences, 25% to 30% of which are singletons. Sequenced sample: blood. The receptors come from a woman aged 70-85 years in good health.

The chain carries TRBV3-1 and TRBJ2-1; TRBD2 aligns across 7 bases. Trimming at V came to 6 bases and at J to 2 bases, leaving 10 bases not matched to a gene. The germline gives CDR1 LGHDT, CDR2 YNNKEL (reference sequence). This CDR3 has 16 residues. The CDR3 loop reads CASSRGLIQTYNEQFF. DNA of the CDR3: TGTGCCAGCAGTCGGGGACTAATTCAAACCTACAATGAGCAGTTCTTC.

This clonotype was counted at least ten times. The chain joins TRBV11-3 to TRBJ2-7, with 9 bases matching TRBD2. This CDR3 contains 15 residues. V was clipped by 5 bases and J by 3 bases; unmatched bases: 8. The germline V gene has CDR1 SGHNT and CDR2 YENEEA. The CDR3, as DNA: TGTGCCAGCAGCCCCACCGGGACTAGCTTCTACGAGCAGTACTTC. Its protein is CASSPTGTSFYEQYF.

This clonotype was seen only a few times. In DNA form, the CDR3 reads TGTGCCAGCAGCTACTCAGGGGTGTACAGTGGGCAGTTCTTC. Residues: CASSYSGVYSGQFF. The V and J genes are TRBV11-1 and TRBJ2-5, with TRBD1 as a possible D gene (6 bases). The tail of the sequence fits TRBJ2-1 better, so the J call may be wrong. Germline CDR1 reads SGHAT; CDR2 reads FQDESV (reference sequence). The CDR3 runs 14 residues.

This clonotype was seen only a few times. CDR3 sequence (DNA): TGCAGCGTTGCTGGGACTTACACCGGGGAGCTGTTTTTT. This sequence encodes CSVAGTYTGELFF. V usage is TRBV29-1 and J usage is TRBJ2-2; possibly TRBD2 for D (6 bases). Germline V CDR1 and CDR2: SQVTM, ANQGSEA. V lost 4 bases and J 3 bases, leaving 9 bases between the germline ends. The CDR3 covers 13 residues.

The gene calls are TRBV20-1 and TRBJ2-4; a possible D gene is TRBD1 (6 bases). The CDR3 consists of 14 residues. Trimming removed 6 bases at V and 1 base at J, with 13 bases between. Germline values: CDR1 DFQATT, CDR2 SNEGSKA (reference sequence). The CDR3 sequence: CSARLTGAKNIQYF. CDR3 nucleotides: TGCAGTGCGAGACTAACAGGGGCCAAAAACATTCAGTACTTC.

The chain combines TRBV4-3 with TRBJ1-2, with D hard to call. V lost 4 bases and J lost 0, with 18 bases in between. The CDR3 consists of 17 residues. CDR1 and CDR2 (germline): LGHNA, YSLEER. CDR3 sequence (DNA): TGCGCCAGCAGCCCACGAATAATAGGGAGAGCTAACTATGGCTACACCTTC. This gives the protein CASSPRIIGRANYGYTF.

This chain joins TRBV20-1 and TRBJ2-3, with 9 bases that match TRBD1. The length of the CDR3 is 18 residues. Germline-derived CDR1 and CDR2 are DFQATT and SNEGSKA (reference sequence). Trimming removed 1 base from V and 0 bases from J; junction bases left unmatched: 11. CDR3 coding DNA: TGCAGTGCTAGAGCTCCGGGACAGGGAATTTCTAGCACAGATACGCAGTATTTT. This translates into CSARAPGQGISSTDTQYF.

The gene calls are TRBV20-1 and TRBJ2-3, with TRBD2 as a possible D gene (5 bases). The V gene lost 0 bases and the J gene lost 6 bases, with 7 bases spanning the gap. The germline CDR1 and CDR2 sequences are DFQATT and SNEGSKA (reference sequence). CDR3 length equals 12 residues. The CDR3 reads CSARDGEDTQYF. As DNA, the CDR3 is TGCAGTGCTAGAGATGGGGAGGATACGCAGTATTTT.

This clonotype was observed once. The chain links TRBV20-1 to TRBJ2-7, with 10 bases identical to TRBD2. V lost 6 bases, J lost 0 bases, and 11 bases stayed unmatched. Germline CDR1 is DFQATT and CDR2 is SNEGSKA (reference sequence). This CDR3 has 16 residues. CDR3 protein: CSARRAGGGVSYEQYF. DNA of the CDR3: TGCAGTGCCAGACGAGCGGGGGGGGGTGTCTCCTACGAGCAGTACTTC.